Listed below are T cell receptor beta chains from one sample, sequenced in a study of blood T cell repertoires in COVID-19. Using immunoSEQ multiplex PCR, the repertoire was profiled, and TCRdb retains in-frame clones only, with some absent. The data hold around 140,000 clones, with roughly 88% observed a single time. Sequencing was carried out using peripheral blood. Receptors originate from a woman aged 55-75 years with acute or convalescent COVID-19. CDR3s include the opening cysteine and the closing phenylalanine or tryptophan. The D gene is left open where the match is weak. Rows may omit the clone size; those that give it use once, few, many or a size class.

size: .
J: TRBJ1-5
V: TRBV19
D: TRBD1
DNA: TGTGCCAGTAACCCCGGACAGGGTTATGGCAATCAGCCCCAGCATTTT
CDR3: CASNPGQGYGNQPQHF

size: .
J: TRBJ2-5
V: TRBV4-1
D: TRBD2
DNA: TGCGCCAGCAGCCAAGATCTCCCTAGCGGGGGGTTGAAGACCCAGTACTTC
CDR3: CASSQDLPSGGLKTQYF

size: .
J: TRBJ2-7
V: TRBV6-2/TRBV6-3
D: .
DNA: TGTGCCAGCAGCGCCGACACAGGTACCGAGCAGTACTTC
CDR3: CASSADTGTEQYF

size: .
J: TRBJ1-5
V: TRBV7-2
D: TRBD1
DNA: TGTGCCAGCAGCCTAAAGACAGGGCGAAGCAATCAGCCCCAGCATTTT
CDR3: CASSLKTGRSNQPQHF

size: .
J: TRBJ1-3
V: TRBV6-6
D: TRBD1
DNA: TGTGCCACCCATAGACAGGGAGGAAACACCATATATTTT
CDR3: CATHRQGGNTIYF

size: .
J: TRBJ2-1
V: TRBV28
D: .
DNA: TGTGCCAGCAAGCGCCCTCCCCATGAGCAGTTCTTC
CDR3: CASKRPPHEQFF

size: .
J: TRBJ2-2
V: TRBV14
D: .
DNA: TGTGCCAGCAGCCAAGTGGGGAGTACCGGGGAGCTGTTTTTT
CDR3: CASSQVGSTGELFF

size: .
J: TRBJ2-2
V: TRBV15
D: TRBD1
DNA: TGTGCCACCAGCAGGGGCGGGACAGGGAACACCGGGGAGCTGTTTTTT
CDR3: CATSRGGTGNTGELFF

size: .
J: TRBJ1-5
V: TRBV6-6
D: .
DNA: TGTGCCAGCAGTCCACTGACAGGTTATAGCAATCAGCCCCAGCATTTT
CDR3: CASSPLTGYSNQPQHF

size: once
J: TRBJ2-2
V: TRBV25-1
D: TRBD2
DNA: TGTGCCAGCAGTGAACGCCTAGCGGATAACACCGGGGAGCTGTTTTTT
CDR3: CASSERLADNTGELFF

size: .
J: TRBJ2-7
V: TRBV21-1
D: .
DNA: TGTGCCAGGAGGGGGCCCGAGGACCACGAGCAGTACTTC
CDR3: CARRGPEDHEQYF

size: .
J: TRBJ2-1
V: TRBV7-9
D: .
DNA: TGTGCCAGCAGCTCAGGACGAGCAGGGGCCTACAATGAGCAGTTCTTC
CDR3: CASSSGRAGAYNEQFF

size: .
J: TRBJ2-1
V: TRBV6-5
D: .
DNA: TGTGCCAGCAGGGAGGTCGAGCAGTTCTTC
CDR3: CASREVEQFF

size: .
J: TRBJ1-1
V: TRBV18
D: .
DNA: TGTGCCAGCTCACCTGGGCTCACTGAAGCTTTCTTT
CDR3: CASSPGLTEAFF

size: .
J: TRBJ2-5
V: TRBV3-1/TRBV3-2
D: .
DNA: TGTGCCAGCAGCCAGGGCCCCCAAGAGACCCAGTACTTC
CDR3: CASSQGPQETQYF

size: .
J: TRBJ2-5
V: TRBV4-3
D: .
DNA: TGCGCCAGCAGCCAAGGTATCAGCCAAGAGACCCAGTACTTC
CDR3: CASSQGISQETQYF

size: .
J: TRBJ1-6
V: TRBV6-5
D: .
DNA: TGTGCCAGCAGTTACTCGAGAGGGTCCCGGTCACCCCTCCACTTT
CDR3: CASSYSRGSRSPLHF

size: .
J: TRBJ1-2
V: TRBV6-5
D: .
DNA: TGTGCCAGCAGTCCAGGGAACTATGGCTACACCTTC
CDR3: CASSPGNYGYTF

size: .
J: TRBJ1-2
V: TRBV24-1
D: .
DNA: TGTGCCACCAGTTCCCTTGGCGGCTACACCTTC
CDR3: CATSSLGGYTF

size: few
J: TRBJ2-5
V: TRBV28
D: .
DNA: TGTGCCAGCAGCCGACTCCATCGGGGGAAGGAGACCCAGTACTTC
CDR3: CASSRLHRGKETQYF

size: once
J: TRBJ2-2
V: TRBV18
D: .
DNA: TGTGCCAGCTCACCACCGCAATGGCGGGCCGGGGAGCTGTTTTTT
CDR3: CASSPPQWRAGELFF

size: .
J: TRBJ1-5
V: TRBV27
D: .
DNA: TGTGCCAGCAGTTCCAAAGAGTTTGAGCCCCAGCATTTT
CDR3: CASSSKEFEPQHF

size: .
J: TRBJ2-7
V: TRBV19
D: .
DNA: TGTGCCAGTAGTACTTATAACTACGAGCAGTACTTC
CDR3: CASSTYNYEQYF

size: .
J: TRBJ1-2
V: TRBV5-1
D: .
DNA: TGCGCCAGCAAAGTCGTCAGTGCTGTCTATGGCTACACCTTC
CDR3: CASKVVSAVYGYTF

size: .
J: TRBJ2-7
V: TRBV15
D: TRBD1
DNA: TGTGCCACCAGCAGAGTGGACAGGGCGAACCACTACGAGCAGTACTTC
CDR3: CATSRVDRANHYEQYF

size: .
J: TRBJ1-5
V: TRBV19
D: .
DNA: TGTGCCAGTAGCGCGGGATTGAGGCAGCCCCAGCATTTT
CDR3: CASSAGLRQPQHF

size: few
J: TRBJ2-5
V: TRBV20-1
D: .
DNA: TGCAGTGCTAGTAGGAGGGTCGAGACCCAGTACTTC
CDR3: CSASRRVETQYF

size: few
J: TRBJ2-7
V: TRBV6-5
D: .
DNA: TGTGCCAGCAACTACCGAGACGAGCAGTACTTC
CDR3: CASNYRDEQYF

size: .
J: TRBJ1-1
V: TRBV6-5
D: .
DNA: TGTGCCAGCACCATCTCGGGGGGTTCGGCTGAAGCTTTCTTT
CDR3: CASTISGGSAEAFF

size: .
J: TRBJ1-2
V: TRBV7-2
D: TRBD1
DNA: TGTGCCAGCAGCTTAGTTACAGGGGCGACTAACTATGGCTACACCTTC
CDR3: CASSLVTGATNYGYTF

size: .
J: TRBJ1-4
V: TRBV5-5
D: .
DNA: TGTGCCAGCAGCTTGGCCAATTCCCCAAATGAAAAACTGTTTTTT
CDR3: CASSLANSPNEKLFF